These T cell receptor beta chains were read from a single sample in a study of shared T cell receptors in the human thymus. Some clones are missing from TCRdb's copy, which holds only in-frame ones; the method was immunoSEQ multiplex PCR. The sample holds roughly 410,000 clones, just under 95% seen once. Sequencing was done on a sample of thymocytes. Receptors were obtained from a human donor. Both conserved end residues are part of each CDR3. D genes are given only for firm matches. For some rows the clone size is stated as once, few or many, or as a class when expanded; others skip it.

cdr3_aa cdr3_nt d_call j_call v_call clone_size
CASSRTGVLNTEAFF TGTGCCAGCTCTCGGACAGGGGTCTTGAACACTGAAGCTTTCTTT TRBD1 TRBJ1-1 TRBV18 .
CATSRARGLAGASTDTQYF TGTGCCACCAGCAGAGCCCGGGGACTAGCGGGAGCTAGCACAGATACGCAGTATTTT TRBD2 TRBJ2-3 TRBV15 .
CASSGGLADKDTQYF TGTGCCAGTAGTGGCGGACTAGCGGATAAAGATACGCAGTATTTT TRBD2 TRBJ2-3 TRBV19 once
CASSLEGPGQEYYGYTF TGTGCCAGCAGCTTGGAGGGGCCGGGACAGGAGTACTATGGCTACACCTTC TRBD1 TRBJ1-2 TRBV7-9 .
CASSLDRGQGPNTEAFF TGTGCCAGCAGCTTAGATAGGGGACAGGGACCGAACACTGAAGCTTTCTTT TRBD1 TRBJ1-1 TRBV7-6 few
CASSSIREGPYNEQFF TGTGCCAGCAGCAGTATACGGGAGGGCCCGTACAATGAGCAGTTCTTC TRBD2 TRBJ2-1 TRBV7-6 .
CASSGGTPSYEQYF TGCGCCAGCAGCGGCGGGACACCGTCCTACGAGCAGTACTTC . TRBJ2-7 TRBV5-1 .
CASSGETPNTEAFF TGTGCCAGCAGTGGCGAGACACCAAACACTGAAGCTTTCTTT . TRBJ1-1 TRBV2 .
CASSGLGLGGELFF TGTGCCAGCAGTGGACTCGGGTTGGGCGGGGAGCTGTTTTTT . TRBJ2-2 TRBV6-1 .
CASSFPPVNSNTEAFF TGTGCCAGCAGCTTCCCCCCAGTGAACTCGAACACTGAAGCTTTCTTT . TRBJ1-1 TRBV5-5 .
CASSLVSRGLGYEQFF TGTGCCAGCAGCTTGGTGTCACGGGGGCTGGGGTATGAGCAGTTCTTC . TRBJ2-1 TRBV28 .
CASSPWDTRGTDTQYF TGTGCCAGCAGCCCATGGGACACGCGCGGCACAGATACGCAGTATTTT . TRBJ2-3 TRBV7-7 .
CASSLPGRGLEQFF TGTGCCAGTAGTCTACCCGGGAGGGGACTTGAGCAGTTCTTC TRBD2 TRBJ2-1 TRBV19 .
CAISGAREHEQYF TGTGCCATCAGTGGGGCCCGGGAACACGAGCAGTACTTC . TRBJ2-7 TRBV10-3 .
CASRTLIQGVNEQYF TGTGCCAGCAGGACATTAATACAGGGGGTTAACGAGCAGTACTTC TRBD1 TRBJ2-7 TRBV28 once
CASSVRAGTSVHLAVSTDTQYF TGTGCCAGCAGTGTTAGAGCCGGGACTAGCGTCCACTTGGCTGTGAGCACAGATACGCAGTATTTT TRBD2 TRBJ2-3 TRBV28 .
CASSPAPGPGPTEAFF TGCGCCAGCAGCCCCGCCCCGGGACCGGGCCCCACTGAAGCTTTCTTT . TRBJ1-1 TRBV5-1 .
CASSVWDRGPANYGYTF TGTGCCAGCAGCGTCTGGGATAGGGGGCCGGCAAACTATGGCTACACCTTC TRBD1 TRBJ1-2 TRBV9 .
CSVLWAGGGSYEQYF TGCAGCGTCCTTTGGGCGGGAGGGGGGTCCTACGAGCAGTACTTC TRBD2 TRBJ2-7 TRBV29-1 .
CASSFRGPPGGEQYF TGTGCCAGCAGCTTCCGGGGCCCCCCGGGCGGAGAGCAGTACTTC . TRBJ2-7 TRBV5-4 .
CASSLCRQARSQETQYF TGTGCCAGCAGTTTATGTAGGCAGGCGAGGAGCCAAGAGACCCAGTACTTC . TRBJ2-5 TRBV28 .
CAWSDGTGGYGYTF TGTGCCTGGAGTGACGGGACAGGGGGTTATGGCTACACCTTC TRBD1 TRBJ1-2 TRBV30 .
CASRSGFHGYTF TGTGCCAGCAGATCAGGGTTTCACGGCTACACCTTC . TRBJ1-2 TRBV28 .
CATSRDWFTSYEETQYF TGTGCCACCAGCAGAGATTGGTTTACTAGCTATGAAGAGACCCAGTACTTC . TRBJ2-5 TRBV15 once
CASSPPFREQFF TGTGCCAGCAGTCCGCCCTTCCGTGAGCAGTTCTTC . TRBJ2-1 TRBV27 .
CASSLAGSGSGEQFF TGTGCCAGCAGTTTGGCTGGGTCCGGGTCTGGAGAGCAGTTCTTC . TRBJ2-1 TRBV27 .